The rows below give T cell receptor beta chains drawn from one sample of a study of regulatory T cells in long-lasting Graves disease. In TCRdb, the multiplex PCR reads were re-called with MiXCR into one record per CDR3 protein. This table has 370,000 or so distinct CDR3 sequences, 16% appearing once. A further study also used this sample, focusing on T cells in Graves' hyperthyroidism and ophthalmopathy.

Here the sequenced sample was peripheral blood mononuclear cells (PBMCs), taken at new diagnosis, from a patient treated with antithyroid drugs. The receptors come from a young woman with Graves disease. Both conserved end residues are part of each CDR3. Fields, in order: D gene, clone size, J gene, V gene, CDR3 length, CDR3 DNA, CDR3 protein. The D gene is left open where the match is weak. The size of a clone is reported for some rows only, either as once, few or many, or as a class for expanded clones.

d_call: .; clone_size: few; j_call: TRBJ2-5; v_call: TRBV7-8; cdr3_length: 14; cdr3_nt: TGTGCCAGCAGCTTGCCGGGACTTCAAGAGACCCAGTACTTC; cdr3_aa: CASSLPGLQETQYF
d_call: TRBD1; clone_size: .; j_call: TRBJ2-2; v_call: TRBV11-3; cdr3_length: 20; cdr3_nt: TGTGCCAGCAGCTTCTCGATCGGGACAGGGTTTGACGCGAACACCGGGGAGCTGTTTTTT; cdr3_aa: CASSFSIGTGFDANTGELFF
d_call: .; clone_size: few; j_call: TRBJ2-1; v_call: TRBV5-1; cdr3_length: 14; cdr3_nt: TGCGCCAGCAGCTATTCGAGCGACTACAATGAGCAGTTCTTC; cdr3_aa: CASSYSSDYNEQFF
d_call: .; clone_size: .; j_call: TRBJ2-7; v_call: TRBV5-4; cdr3_length: 14; cdr3_nt: TGTGCCGCAAGAAGAGGGGCAGGAAGCTACGAGCAGTACTTC; cdr3_aa: CAARRGAGSYEQYF
d_call: TRBD2; clone_size: .; j_call: TRBJ2-1; v_call: TRBV4-1; cdr3_length: 16; cdr3_nt: TGCGCCAGCAGCCCACAAGCGGGAGAATCCTACAATGAGCAGTTCTTC; cdr3_aa: CASSPQAGESYNEQFF
d_call: .; clone_size: few; j_call: TRBJ1-1; v_call: TRBV9; cdr3_length: 12; cdr3_nt: TGTGCCAGCGCGGGAGGGGACACTGAAGCTTTCTTT; cdr3_aa: CASAGGDTEAFF
d_call: .; clone_size: many; j_call: TRBJ1-1; v_call: TRBV7-3; cdr3_length: 16; cdr3_nt: TGTGCCAGCAGCTTTAATGGGATACCCCTGAACACTGAAGCTTTCTTT; cdr3_aa: CASSFNGIPLNTEAFF
d_call: .; clone_size: many; j_call: TRBJ1-1; v_call: TRBV27; cdr3_length: 11; cdr3_nt: TGTGCCAGCATCGGGTACACTGAAGCTTTCTTT; cdr3_aa: CASIGYTEAFF
d_call: .; clone_size: .; j_call: TRBJ2-3; v_call: TRBV7-9; cdr3_length: 14; cdr3_nt: TGTGCCAGCAGCTCCCGGGACACCACAGATACGCAGTATTTT; cdr3_aa: CASSSRDTTDTQYF
d_call: .; clone_size: many; j_call: TRBJ2-7; v_call: TRBV4-1; cdr3_length: 14; cdr3_nt: TGCGCCAGCAGCCCTCGGGAACACGCCTACGAGCAGTACTTC; cdr3_aa: CASSPREHAYEQYF
d_call: TRBD2; clone_size: .; j_call: TRBJ2-5; v_call: TRBV11-3; cdr3_length: 16; cdr3_nt: TGTGCCAGCAGCTTAGTTCTAGCGGGGGCTGGGGAGACCCAGTACTTC; cdr3_aa: CASSLVLAGAGETQYF
d_call: .; clone_size: many; j_call: TRBJ1-1; v_call: TRBV6-9; cdr3_length: 16; cdr3_nt: TGTGCCAGCAGTTACCCTGACGCCGTAACAAACACTGAAGCTTTCTTT; cdr3_aa: CASSYPDAVTNTEAFF
d_call: TRBD1; clone_size: .; j_call: TRBJ2-7; v_call: TRBV12-3/TRBV12-4; cdr3_length: 14; cdr3_nt: TGTGCCAGCACTGCGACAGGGTTGACCTACGAGCAGTACTTC; cdr3_aa: CASTATGLTYEQYF
d_call: .; clone_size: few; j_call: TRBJ1-6; v_call: TRBV7-2; cdr3_length: 15; cdr3_nt: TGTGCCAGCAGCCAATGGACAGCCTATAATTCACCCCTCCACTTT; cdr3_aa: CASSQWTAYNSPLHF
d_call: .; clone_size: few; j_call: TRBJ2-1; v_call: TRBV5-1; cdr3_length: 14; cdr3_nt: TGCGCCAGCAGCCCCGCTGGATTTTACAATGAGCAGTTCTTC; cdr3_aa: CASSPAGFYNEQFF
d_call: .; clone_size: many; j_call: TRBJ2-7; v_call: TRBV2; cdr3_length: 13; cdr3_nt: TGTGCCAGCAGTGTCGGGAACGGCTACGAGCAGTACTTC; cdr3_aa: CASSVGNGYEQYF
d_call: .; clone_size: once; j_call: TRBJ1-1; v_call: TRBV29-1; cdr3_length: 13; cdr3_nt: TGCAGCGCAGACCCTGGCGTGAACACTGAAGCTTTCTTT; cdr3_aa: CSADPGVNTEAFF
d_call: TRBD1; clone_size: few; j_call: TRBJ1-2; v_call: TRBV6-1; cdr3_length: 14; cdr3_nt: TGTGCCAGCAGTCATGGACAGGGAAGGAGTGGCTACACCTTC; cdr3_aa: CASSHGQGRSGYTF
d_call: TRBD2; clone_size: many; j_call: TRBJ2-5; v_call: TRBV10-3; cdr3_length: 16; cdr3_nt: TGTGCCATCAGTGCCGCGGGAGGCCTTTACGAAAAGGCCCAGTACTTC; cdr3_aa: CAISAAGGLYEKAQYF
d_call: .; clone_size: many; j_call: TRBJ2-5; v_call: TRBV2; cdr3_length: 10; cdr3_nt: TGTGCCAGCAGCGGGGGTGCCCAGTACTTC; cdr3_aa: CASSGGAQYF
d_call: TRBD1; clone_size: many; j_call: TRBJ1-2; v_call: TRBV6-5; cdr3_length: 13; cdr3_nt: TGTGCCAGCAGTTCAGACAGGGTGCGTGGCTACACCTTC; cdr3_aa: CASSSDRVRGYTF
d_call: .; clone_size: many; j_call: TRBJ1-6; v_call: TRBV6-1; cdr3_length: 16; cdr3_nt: TGTGCCAGCAGTGAAGACCGGATAGGGGGTAATTCACCCCTCCACTTT; cdr3_aa: CASSEDRIGGNSPLHF
d_call: .; clone_size: .; j_call: TRBJ2-5; v_call: TRBV14; cdr3_length: 15; cdr3_nt: TGTGCCAGCAGCCCGGACAGCTCTCGGGTGGAGACCCAGTACTTC; cdr3_aa: CASSPDSSRVETQYF
d_call: .; clone_size: .; j_call: TRBJ1-6; v_call: TRBV27; cdr3_length: 14; cdr3_nt: TGTGCCAGCAGTTTCGGACCGGGTAATTCACCCCTCCACTTT; cdr3_aa: CASSFGPGNSPLHF
d_call: .; clone_size: .; j_call: TRBJ1-1; v_call: TRBV11-2; cdr3_length: 14; cdr3_nt: TGTGCCAGCAGCCCGCCGTGGGGCAACACTGAAGCTTTCTTT; cdr3_aa: CASSPPWGNTEAFF
d_call: TRBD2; clone_size: many; j_call: TRBJ2-2; v_call: TRBV6-2/TRBV6-3; cdr3_length: 16; cdr3_nt: TGTGCCAGCAACATCGGGAGCGGGAGATCGTCCGGGGAGCTGTTTTTT; cdr3_aa: CASNIGSGRSSGELFF
d_call: .; clone_size: .; j_call: TRBJ1-4; v_call: TRBV19; cdr3_length: 14; cdr3_nt: TGTGCCAGTAGGGTCGTGGGAGCTAATGAAAAACTGTTTTTT; cdr3_aa: CASRVVGANEKLFF
d_call: .; clone_size: few; j_call: TRBJ1-4; v_call: TRBV24-1; cdr3_length: 14; cdr3_nt: TGTGCCACCAGTGACACGCGCTTAAATGAAAAACTGTTTTTT; cdr3_aa: CATSDTRLNEKLFF
d_call: .; clone_size: many; j_call: TRBJ2-5; v_call: TRBV9; cdr3_length: 12; cdr3_nt: TGTGCCAGCAGCGACCTACAAGAGACCCAGTACTTC; cdr3_aa: CASSDLQETQYF
d_call: .; clone_size: many; j_call: TRBJ1-1; v_call: TRBV5-1; cdr3_length: 16; cdr3_nt: TGCGCCAGCAGCTTGGAAGGGGGAGGAATGAACACTGAAGCTTTCTTT; cdr3_aa: CASSLEGGGMNTEAFF
d_call: .; clone_size: .; j_call: TRBJ2-7; v_call: TRBV27; cdr3_length: 14; cdr3_nt: TGTGCCAGCAGGACGGGATCTAGCTCCTACGAGCAGTACTTC; cdr3_aa: CASRTGSSSYEQYF
d_call: .; clone_size: .; j_call: TRBJ1-2; v_call: TRBV20-1; cdr3_length: 15; cdr3_nt: TGCAGTGCCCATCCCCGGGGTGCACCCTCCTATGGCTACACCTTC; cdr3_aa: CSAHPRGAPSYGYTF
d_call: TRBD2; clone_size: many; j_call: TRBJ2-1; v_call: TRBV27; cdr3_length: 17; cdr3_nt: TGTGCCAGCAGTTTATTGACTAGCGGGGGGGCGGACAATGAGCAGTTCTTC; cdr3_aa: CASSLLTSGGADNEQFF
d_call: TRBD2; clone_size: many; j_call: TRBJ2-2; v_call: TRBV12-3/TRBV12-4; cdr3_length: 16; cdr3_nt: TGTGCCAGCAGTTTAGCGCGGGGGGCCGGGCCCGGGGAGCTGTTTTTT; cdr3_aa: CASSLARGAGPGELFF
d_call: TRBD2; clone_size: many; j_call: TRBJ2-7; v_call: TRBV9; cdr3_length: 17; cdr3_nt: TGTGCCAGCACCCGTGGTTGGGGGCGGGAGGTCGGCCACGAGCAGTACTTC; cdr3_aa: CASTRGWGREVGHEQYF
d_call: .; clone_size: .; j_call: TRBJ1-1; v_call: TRBV25-1; cdr3_length: 13; cdr3_nt: TGTGCCAGCAGGGGGGGACCCACGACCGAGGCTTTCTTT; cdr3_aa: CASRGGPTTEAFF
d_call: TRBD1; clone_size: few; j_call: TRBJ2-7; v_call: TRBV7-9; cdr3_length: 14; cdr3_nt: TGTGCCAGCAGCTCACCGACAGGGAGCTACGAGCAGTACTTC; cdr3_aa: CASSSPTGSYEQYF
d_call: TRBD2; clone_size: many; j_call: TRBJ2-1; v_call: TRBV30; cdr3_length: 13; cdr3_nt: TGTGCCTGGAGTGTACGGAGCGGGGGGGCTCAGTTCTTC; cdr3_aa: CAWSVRSGGAQFF
d_call: .; clone_size: many; j_call: TRBJ2-2; v_call: TRBV11-2; cdr3_length: 16; cdr3_nt: TGTGCCAGCAGCCCCGCGGCAGGGAGGAACACCGGGGAGCTGTTTTTT; cdr3_aa: CASSPAAGRNTGELFF
d_call: .; clone_size: few; j_call: TRBJ1-3; v_call: TRBV6-2/TRBV6-3; cdr3_length: 12; cdr3_nt: TGTGCCAGCAGTGACTATGGGAACACCATATATTTT; cdr3_aa: CASSDYGNTIYF
d_call: .; clone_size: many; j_call: TRBJ2-3; v_call: TRBV12-3/TRBV12-4; cdr3_length: 13; cdr3_nt: TGTGCCAGCAGTTTAGGACAGCCAGATACGCAGTATTTT; cdr3_aa: CASSLGQPDTQYF
d_call: TRBD1; clone_size: many; j_call: TRBJ1-1; v_call: TRBV3-1; cdr3_length: 15; cdr3_nt: TGTGCCAGCACAGGGGGGGGGCACATGAACACTGAAGCTTTCTTT; cdr3_aa: CASTGGGHMNTEAFF
d_call: .; clone_size: many; j_call: TRBJ2-3; v_call: TRBV3-1; cdr3_length: 14; cdr3_nt: TGTGCCAGCAGCCAAGATGGCACCCTCAATACGCAGTATTTT; cdr3_aa: CASSQDGTLNTQYF
d_call: TRBD1; clone_size: .; j_call: TRBJ1-1; v_call: TRBV3-1; cdr3_length: 13; cdr3_nt: TGTGCCAGCAGCCCCGGGACAGGGGGCAGTTGGGTCTTT; cdr3_aa: CASSPGTGGSWVF
d_call: .; clone_size: many; j_call: TRBJ1-1; v_call: TRBV6-1; cdr3_length: 18; cdr3_nt: TGTGCCAGCCCGATAAGTGTTGGTCCGGGACATATGAACACTGAAGCTTTCTTT; cdr3_aa: CASPISVGPGHMNTEAFF